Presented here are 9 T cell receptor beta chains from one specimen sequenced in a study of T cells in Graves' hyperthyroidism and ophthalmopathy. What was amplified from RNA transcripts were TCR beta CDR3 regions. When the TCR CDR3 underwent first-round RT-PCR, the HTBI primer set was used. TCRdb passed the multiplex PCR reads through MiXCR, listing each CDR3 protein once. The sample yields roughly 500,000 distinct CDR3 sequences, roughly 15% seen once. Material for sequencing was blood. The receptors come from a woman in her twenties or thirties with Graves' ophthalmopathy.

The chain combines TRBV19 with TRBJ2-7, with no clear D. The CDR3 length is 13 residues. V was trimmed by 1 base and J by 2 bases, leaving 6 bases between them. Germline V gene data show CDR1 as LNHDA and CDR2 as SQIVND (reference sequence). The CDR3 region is CASSIVPAYEQYF. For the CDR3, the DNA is TGTGCCAGTAGTATAGTCCCCGCCTACGAGCAGTACTTC.

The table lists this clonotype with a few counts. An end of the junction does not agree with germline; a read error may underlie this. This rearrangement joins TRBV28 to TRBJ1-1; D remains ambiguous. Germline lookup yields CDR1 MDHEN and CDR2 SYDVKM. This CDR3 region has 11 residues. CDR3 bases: TGTGCCAGCAGTCAGAACACTCAAGCTTTCTTT. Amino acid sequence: CASSQNTQAFF.

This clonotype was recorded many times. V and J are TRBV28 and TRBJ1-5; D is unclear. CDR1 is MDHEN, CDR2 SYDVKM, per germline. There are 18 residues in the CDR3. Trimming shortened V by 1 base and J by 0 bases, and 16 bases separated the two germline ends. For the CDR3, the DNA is TGTGCCAGCAGTTTATTCGCCGGGGTGGATTATAGCAATCAGCCCCAGCATTTT. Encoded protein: CASSLFAGVDYSNQPQHF.

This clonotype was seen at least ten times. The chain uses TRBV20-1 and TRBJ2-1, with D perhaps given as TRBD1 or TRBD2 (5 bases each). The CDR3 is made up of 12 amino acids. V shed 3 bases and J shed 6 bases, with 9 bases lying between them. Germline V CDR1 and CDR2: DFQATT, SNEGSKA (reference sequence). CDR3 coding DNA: TGCAGTGCTAGGGGACCAACCAATGAGCAGTTCTTC. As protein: CSARGPTNEQFF.

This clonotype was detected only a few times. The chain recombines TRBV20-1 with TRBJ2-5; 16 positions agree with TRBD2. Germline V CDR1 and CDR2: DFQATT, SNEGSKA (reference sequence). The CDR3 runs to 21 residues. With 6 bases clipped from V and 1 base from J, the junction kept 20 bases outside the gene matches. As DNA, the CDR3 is TGCAGTGCCAGACAGCTAGAGAAGGGGACTAGCGGGAGGGTTACCCAAGAGACCCAGTACTTC. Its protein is CSARQLEKGTSGRVTQETQYF.

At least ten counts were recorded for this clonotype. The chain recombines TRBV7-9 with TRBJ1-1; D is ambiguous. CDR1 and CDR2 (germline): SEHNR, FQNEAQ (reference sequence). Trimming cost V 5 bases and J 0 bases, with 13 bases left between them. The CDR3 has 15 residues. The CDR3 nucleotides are TGTGCCAGCAGCATCAGTCTGGGAGTGAACACTGAAGCTTTCTTT. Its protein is CASSISLGVNTEAFF.

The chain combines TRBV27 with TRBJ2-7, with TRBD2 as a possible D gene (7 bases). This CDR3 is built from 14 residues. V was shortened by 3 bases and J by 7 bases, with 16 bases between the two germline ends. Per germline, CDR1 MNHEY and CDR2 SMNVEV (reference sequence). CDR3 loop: CASSFIARGGEQYF. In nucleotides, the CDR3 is TGTGCCAGCAGTTTCATAGCTAGGGGGGGGGAGCAGTACTTC.

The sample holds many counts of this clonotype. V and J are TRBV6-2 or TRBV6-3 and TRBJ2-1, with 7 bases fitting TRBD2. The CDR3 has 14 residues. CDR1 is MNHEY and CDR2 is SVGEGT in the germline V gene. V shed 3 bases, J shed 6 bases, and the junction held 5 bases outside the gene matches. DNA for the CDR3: TGTGCCAGCAGTTATGTCGGGGGGTTCAATGAGCAGTTCTTC. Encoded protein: CASSYVGGFNEQFF.

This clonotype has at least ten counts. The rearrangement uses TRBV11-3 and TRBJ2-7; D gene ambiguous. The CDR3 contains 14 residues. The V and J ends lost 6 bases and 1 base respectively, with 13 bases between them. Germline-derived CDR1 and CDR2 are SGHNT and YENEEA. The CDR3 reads CASSPYAGSYEQYF. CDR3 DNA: TGTGCCAGCAGTCCTTACGCCGGATCCTACGAGCAGTACTTC.